One sample yielded the 24 T cell receptor beta chains listed below, sequenced in a study of CXCR3-negative and CXCR3-positive naive CD8 T cells. Study findings and constraints: Naive cells that were CXCR3-positive had more hydrophobic TRB CDR3s (compared with CXCR3-negative naive cells).

No antigens are known for them. Preparation of TRB cDNA libraries relied on 5' RACE carrying UMI labels. TCRdb re-called the 5' RACE reads and catalogs CDR3 proteins one per entry, DNA excluded. The sample data list some 110,000 distinct CDR3 sequences. Sequencing used naive CXCR3+ CD8+ T cells from blood. Subset in this sample: CD45RO-CCR7+CD27+CD95- naive CD8+ T cells expressing CXCR3 (TNR3+). The receptors derive from a human donor in good health. Some clones in this sample may be carry-over from other donors' samples.

The CDR3 sequence: CASSLIVSYEQYF. The chain has TRBV5-1 and TRBJ2-7. The V gene's germline CDR1 is SGHRS and CDR2 YFSETQ. The CDR3 has 13 amino acids.

The rearrangement links TRBV6-2 or TRBV6-3 to TRBJ2-3. Germline values: CDR1 MNHEY, CDR2 SVGEGT. The CDR3 extends over 11 amino acids. CDR3 sequence reads: CASSYSATQYF.

This chain uses TRBV6-2 or TRBV6-3 with TRBJ2-7; the D call of TRBD1 rests on TCRdb alone, since no DNA is present to check it. The CDR3 totals 15 residues. The germline V gene encodes CDR1 MNHEY and CDR2 SVGEGT. The CDR3 is CASRPPAVTIYEQYF.

This chain connects TRBV6-5 to TRBJ1-5; there is no DNA to check the TCRdb D call of TRBD1. Per the germline V gene, CDR1 is MNHEY and CDR2 is SVGAGI. The CDR3 runs to 15 residues. CDR3: CASRSGTGNNQPQHF.

The chain recombines TRBV13 with TRBJ1-1; the TCRdb call, TRBD1, lacks DNA for checking. The CDR3 extends over 15 amino acids. Germline loops: CDR1 PRHDT, CDR2 FYEKMQ (reference sequence). The CDR3: CASSLRGWENTEAFF.

This chain links TRBV2 with TRBJ1-2; the TCRdb D gene call, TRBD1, has no DNA to confirm it. CDR1 SNHLY and CDR2 FYNNEI come from the germline V gene. The CDR3 is made up of 14 amino acids. The CDR3 sequence: CALPPTGLVHGYTF.

V usage is TRBV29-1 and J usage is TRBJ2-7. CDR3 length: 12 residues. Germline V lookup: CDR1 SQVTM, CDR2 ANQGSEA. The CDR3 here is CSVGESDYEQYF.

This chain links TRBV2 with TRBJ2-5; TCRdb names TRBD1, which stays unverified in the absence of DNA. In germline, CDR1 is SNHLY, CDR2 FYNNEI. CDR3 length equals 14 residues. The CDR3 sequence is CASRRDTLKETQYF.

The J gene is TRBJ2-7, the V gene TRBV20-1; there is no DNA to check the TCRdb D call of TRBD1. The V gene's germline CDR1 is DFQATT and CDR2 SNEGSKA (reference sequence). The CDR3 sequence is 13 residues long. Here the CDR3 reads CSGRTGYSYEQYF.

The chain employs TRBV24-1 and TRBJ2-3; TCRdb's assignment of TRBD2 cannot be checked, as there is no DNA. The CDR3 has 17 amino acids. Germline values: CDR1 KGHDR, CDR2 SFDVKD. The CDR3 reads CATSDSDRGGRTDTQYF.

The genes are TRBV21-1 and TRBJ1-1; the D call from TCRdb, TRBD1, cannot be confirmed without DNA. TRBV21-1 is deemed a pseudogene. The CDR3 loop spans 12 amino acids. CDR3 residues: CASSGQEDEAFF.

The genes are TRBV13 and TRBJ2-3; TCRdb designates TRBD2, a call that cannot be tested without DNA. The CDR3 consists of 16 residues. Per the germline V gene, CDR1 is PRHDT and CDR2 is FYEKMQ (reference sequence). The CDR3 protein is CASSHGLAGNTDTQYF. Based on the CDR3 plus reference TRBV13 and TRBJ2-3, the full variable domain is AAGVIQSPRHLIKEKRETATLKCYPIPRHDTVYWYQQGPGQDPQFLISFYEKMQSDKGSIPDRFSAQQFSDYHSELNMSSLELGDSALYFCASSHGLAGNTDTQYFGPGTRLTVL.

The chain links TRBV27 to TRBJ2-7; TCRdb calls TRBD1, which cannot be checked without DNA. Looked up from germline, CDR1 is MNHEY and CDR2 is SMNVEV (reference sequence). The CDR3 extends over 14 amino acids. The CDR3 reads CASSWGTGRNEQYF.

This chain uses TRBV5-4 with TRBJ2-2; there is no DNA to check the TCRdb D call of TRBD1. The CDR3 runs 15 residues. The germline gives CDR1 SGHNT, CDR2 YYREEE (reference sequence). The CDR3 protein is CASSPRTANTGELFF. Combining the CDR3 with reference TRBV5-4 and TRBJ2-2 gives the whole variable domain ETGVTQSPTHLIKTRGQQVTLRCSSQSGHNTVSWYQQALGQGPQFIFQYYREEENGRGNFPPRFSGLQFPNYSSELNVNALELDDSALYLCASSPRTANTGELFFGEGSRLTVL.

V and J are TRBV28 and TRBJ2-2; TCRdb's D call, TRBD1, is unchecked because there is no DNA. The length of the CDR3 is 14 residues. Germline V gene data show CDR1 as MDHEN and CDR2 as SYDVKM. CDR3 residues: CATPSQGNTGELFF. The full variable domain, in which reference TRBV28 and TRBJ2-2 provide the parts outside the CDR3, is DVKVTQSSRYLVKRTGEKVFLECVQDMDHENMFWYRQDPGLGLRLIYFSYDVKMKEKGDIPEGYSVSREKKERFSLILESASTNQTSMYLCATPSQGNTGELFFGEGSRLTVL.

The chain has TRBV20-1 and TRBJ2-1; absent DNA, TCRdb's TRBD1 call cannot be checked. This CDR3 has 14 amino acids. Germline CDR1 is DFQATT and CDR2 is SNEGSKA (reference sequence). CDR3 sequence: CSAYGHASYNEQFF.

The rearrangement links TRBV5-4 to TRBJ2-1; there is no DNA to check the TCRdb D call of TRBD1. Looked up from germline, CDR1 is SGHNT and CDR2 is YYREEE (reference sequence). The length of the CDR3 is 14 residues. CDR3: CATSRTGGHNEQFF. Supplemented by reference TRBV5-4 and TRBJ2-1, the full variable domain reads ETGVTQSPTHLIKTRGQQVTLRCSSQSGHNTVSWYQQALGQGPQFIFQYYREEENGRGNFPPRFSGLQFPNYSSELNVNALELDDSALYLCATSRTGGHNEQFFGPGTRLTVL.

The chain uses TRBV14 and TRBJ2-6. CDR1 is SGHDN, CDR2 FVKESK, per germline. The CDR3 runs 13 residues. CDR3 sequence reads: CASSRSGANVLTF.

The CDR3 reads CASSQDRTSGGSNTGELFF. The chain links TRBV4-3 to TRBJ2-2; with no DNA, the TCRdb D assignment of TRBD2 cannot be verified. Germline CDR1 is LGHNA and CDR2 is YSLEER. The CDR3 spans 19 residues.

The gene calls are TRBV6-5 and TRBJ2-3. Looked up from germline, CDR1 is MNHEY and CDR2 is SVGAGI. The CDR3 sequence is 13 residues long. This CDR3 is CASSPTNTDTQYF.

V is TRBV5-1 and J is TRBJ1-1; TCRdb's D gene call, TRBD1, goes unchecked for lack of DNA. Germline-derived CDR1 and CDR2 are SGHRS and YFSETQ. CDR3 length: 13 amino acids. The CDR3 loop is CASSPQGYTEAFF.

The J gene is TRBJ2-7, the V gene TRBV27. The germline gives CDR1 MNHEY, CDR2 SMNVEV (reference sequence). The CDR3 has 13 amino acids. CDR3 loop: CASSLKESYEQYF.

The chain uses TRBV5-1 and TRBJ2-2. Germline-derived CDR1 and CDR2 are SGHRS and YFSETQ. The CDR3 totals 13 residues. This CDR3 is CASSPSNTGELFF. Variable domain in full (rest from reference TRBV5-1 and TRBJ2-2): KAGVTQTPRYLIKTRGQQVTLSCSPISGHRSVSWYQQTPGQGLQFLFEYFSETQRNKGNFPGRFSGRQFSNSRSEMNVSTLELGDSALYLCASSPSNTGELFFGEGSRLTVL.

The rearrangement links TRBV27 to TRBJ2-7. CDR1 and CDR2 (germline): MNHEY, SMNVEV (reference sequence). The CDR3 is 14 residues long. The CDR3 loop reads CASRLLASSYEQYF.